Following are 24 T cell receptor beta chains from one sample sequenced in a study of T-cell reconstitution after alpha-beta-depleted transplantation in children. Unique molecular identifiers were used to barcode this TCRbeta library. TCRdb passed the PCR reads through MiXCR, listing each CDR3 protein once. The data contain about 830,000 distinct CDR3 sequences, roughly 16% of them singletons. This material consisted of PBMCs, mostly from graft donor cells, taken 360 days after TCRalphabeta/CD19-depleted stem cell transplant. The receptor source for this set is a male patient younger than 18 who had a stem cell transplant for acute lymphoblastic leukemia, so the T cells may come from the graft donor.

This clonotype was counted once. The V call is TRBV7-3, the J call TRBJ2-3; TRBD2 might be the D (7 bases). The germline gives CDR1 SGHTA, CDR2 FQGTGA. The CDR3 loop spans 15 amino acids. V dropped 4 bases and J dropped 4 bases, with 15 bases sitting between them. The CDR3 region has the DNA TGTGCCAGCAGCTCGGTAGGAGGGGGGGCAGATACGCAGTATTTT. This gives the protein CASSSVGGGADTQYF.

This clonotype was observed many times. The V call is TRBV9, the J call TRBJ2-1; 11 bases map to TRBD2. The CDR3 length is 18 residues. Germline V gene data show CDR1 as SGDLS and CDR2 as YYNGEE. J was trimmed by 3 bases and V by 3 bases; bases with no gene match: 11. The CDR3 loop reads CASSEERVAGGVYNEQFF. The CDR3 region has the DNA TGTGCCAGCAGCGAGGAGCGTGTAGCGGGAGGGGTCTACAATGAGCAGTTCTTC.

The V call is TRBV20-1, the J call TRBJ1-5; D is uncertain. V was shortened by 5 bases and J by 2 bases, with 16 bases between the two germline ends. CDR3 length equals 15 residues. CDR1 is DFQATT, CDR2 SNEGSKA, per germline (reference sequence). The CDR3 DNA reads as TGCAGTGCTGGCCGTGGAGACAACCGCAATCAGCCCCAGCATTTT. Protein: CSAGRGDNRNQPQHF.

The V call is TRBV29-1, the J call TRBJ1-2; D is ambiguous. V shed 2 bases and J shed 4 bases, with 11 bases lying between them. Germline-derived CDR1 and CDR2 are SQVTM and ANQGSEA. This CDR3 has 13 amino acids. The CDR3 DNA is TGCAGCGTTGAACGCAGTGAACTCTATGGCTACACCTTC. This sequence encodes CSVERSELYGYTF.

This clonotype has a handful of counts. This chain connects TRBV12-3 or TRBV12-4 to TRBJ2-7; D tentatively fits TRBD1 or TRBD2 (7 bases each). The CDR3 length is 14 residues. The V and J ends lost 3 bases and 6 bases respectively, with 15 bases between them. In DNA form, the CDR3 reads TGTGCCAGCAGTTTTCAGGGGGGGATAAGCGAGCAGTACTTC. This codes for CASSFQGGISEQYF.

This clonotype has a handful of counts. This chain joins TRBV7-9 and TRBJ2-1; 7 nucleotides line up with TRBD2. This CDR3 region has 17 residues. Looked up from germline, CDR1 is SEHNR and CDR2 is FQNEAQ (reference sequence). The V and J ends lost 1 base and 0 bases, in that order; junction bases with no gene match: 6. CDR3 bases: TGTGCCAGCAGCTTAGGTTCCCTAGCGGTCTCCTACAATGAGCAGTTCTTC. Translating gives CASSLGSLAVSYNEQFF.

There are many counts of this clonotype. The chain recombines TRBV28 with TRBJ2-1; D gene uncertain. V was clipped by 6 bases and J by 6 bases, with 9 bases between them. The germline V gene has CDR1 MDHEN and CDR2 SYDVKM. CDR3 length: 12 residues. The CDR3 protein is CASRHPSNEQFF. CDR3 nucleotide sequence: TGTGCCAGCAGGCACCCCTCCAATGAGCAGTTCTTC.

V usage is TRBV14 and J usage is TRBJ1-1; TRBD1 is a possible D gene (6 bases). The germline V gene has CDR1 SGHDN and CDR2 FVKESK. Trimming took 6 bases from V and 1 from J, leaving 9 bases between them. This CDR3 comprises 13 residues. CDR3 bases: TGTGCCAGCAGACGACAGGAGAACACTGAAGCTTTCTTT. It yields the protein CASRRQENTEAFF. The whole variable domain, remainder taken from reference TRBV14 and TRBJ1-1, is EAGVTQFPSHSVIEKGQTVTLRCDPISGHDNLYWYRRVMGKEIKFLLHFVKESKQDESGMPNNRFLAERTGGTYSTLKVQPAELEDSGVYFCASRRQENTEAFFGQGTRLTVV.

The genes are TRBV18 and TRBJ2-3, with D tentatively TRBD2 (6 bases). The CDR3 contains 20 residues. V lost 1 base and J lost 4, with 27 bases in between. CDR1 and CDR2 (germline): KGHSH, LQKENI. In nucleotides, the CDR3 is TGTGCCAGCTCACCACTACCCAATCTCGGGGGTTCACAGTCGCCAGATACGCAGTATTTT. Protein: CASSPLPNLGGSQSPDTQYF.

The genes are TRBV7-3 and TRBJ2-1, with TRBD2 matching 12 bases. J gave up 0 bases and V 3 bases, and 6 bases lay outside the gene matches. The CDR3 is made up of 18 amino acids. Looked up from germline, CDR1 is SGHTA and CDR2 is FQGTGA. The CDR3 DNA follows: TGTGCCAGCAGCTTCTTAACTAGCGGGAGGCCCTCCTACAATGAGCAGTTCTTC. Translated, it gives CASSFLTSGRPSYNEQFF.

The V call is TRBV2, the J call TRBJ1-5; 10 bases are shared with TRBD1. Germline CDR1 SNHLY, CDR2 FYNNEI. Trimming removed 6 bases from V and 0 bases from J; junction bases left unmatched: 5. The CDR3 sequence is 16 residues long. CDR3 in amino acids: CASSRTGGYSNQPQHF. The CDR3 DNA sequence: TGTGCCAGCAGCAGGACAGGGGGGTATAGCAATCAGCCCCAGCATTTT.

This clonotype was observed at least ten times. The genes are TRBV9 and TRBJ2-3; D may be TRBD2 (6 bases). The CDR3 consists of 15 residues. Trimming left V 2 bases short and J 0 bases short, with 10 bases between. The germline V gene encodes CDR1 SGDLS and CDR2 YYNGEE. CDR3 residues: CASSVSGTSTDTQYF. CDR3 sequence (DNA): TGTGCCAGCAGCGTCTCCGGGACTAGCACAGATACGCAGTATTTT.

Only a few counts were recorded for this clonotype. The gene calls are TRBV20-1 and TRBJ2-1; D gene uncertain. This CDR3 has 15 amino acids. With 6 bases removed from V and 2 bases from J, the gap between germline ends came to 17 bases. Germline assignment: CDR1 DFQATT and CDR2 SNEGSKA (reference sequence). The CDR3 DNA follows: TGCAGTGCCCACGGCTTTGATCCACCCTACAATGAGCAGTTCTTC. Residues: CSAHGFDPPYNEQFF.

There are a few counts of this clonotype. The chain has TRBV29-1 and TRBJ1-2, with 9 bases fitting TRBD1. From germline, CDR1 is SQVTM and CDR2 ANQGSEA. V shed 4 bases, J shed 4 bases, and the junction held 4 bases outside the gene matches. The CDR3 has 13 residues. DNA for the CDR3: TGCAGCGTTGCGGGACAGGGCTCCTATGGCTACACCTTC. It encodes CSVAGQGSYGYTF.

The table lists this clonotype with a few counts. As DNA, the CDR3 is TGTGCCAGCAGCGTAGAGGGACTAGCGACCCCAGTGGATACGCAGTATTTT. As protein: CASSVEGLATPVDTQYF. The J gene is TRBJ2-3, the V gene TRBV9; TRBD2 agrees at 10 bases. V lost 0 bases to trimming and J lost 6 bases; unmatched junction nucleotides: 10. The CDR3 length is 17 residues. Germline V CDR1 and CDR2: SGDLS, YYNGEE.

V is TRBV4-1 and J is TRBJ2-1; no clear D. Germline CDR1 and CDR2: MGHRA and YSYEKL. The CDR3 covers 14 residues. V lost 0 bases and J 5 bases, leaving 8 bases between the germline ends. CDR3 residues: CASSQDPQNNEQFF. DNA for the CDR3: TGCGCCAGCAGCCAAGACCCACAGAACAATGAGCAGTTCTTC.

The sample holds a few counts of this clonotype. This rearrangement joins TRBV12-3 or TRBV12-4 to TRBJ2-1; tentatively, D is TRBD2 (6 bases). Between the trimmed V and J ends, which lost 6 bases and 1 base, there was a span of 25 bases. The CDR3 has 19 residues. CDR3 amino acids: CASSTPGLPQRGSYNEQFF. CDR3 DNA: TGTGCCAGCAGCACCCCGGGACTCCCCCAGAGGGGTTCCTACAATGAGCAGTTCTTC.

The CDR3 DNA sequence: TGCAGTGCTGCCGGACTAGCGGGGGACAATGAGCAGTTCTTC. Translated: CSAAGLAGDNEQFF. The V call is TRBV20-1, the J call TRBJ2-1, with 13 bases matching TRBD2. This CDR3 region has 14 residues. V lost 5 bases and J lost 5; bases outside the gene matches: 3. Looked up from germline, CDR1 is DFQATT and CDR2 is SNEGSKA (reference sequence).

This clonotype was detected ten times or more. The CDR3 is CAISESPSVVAGVGEQFF. The CDR3 DNA is TGTGCCATCAGTGAGTCACCCTCAGTGGTAGCGGGAGTAGGTGAGCAGTTCTTC. The V call is TRBV10-3, the J call TRBJ2-1; 9 bases align to TRBD2. Germline values: CDR1 ENHRY, CDR2 SYGVKD. The CDR3 has 18 amino acids. Germline trimming cut 0 bases from V and 9 bases from J; bases unmatched to any gene: 15.

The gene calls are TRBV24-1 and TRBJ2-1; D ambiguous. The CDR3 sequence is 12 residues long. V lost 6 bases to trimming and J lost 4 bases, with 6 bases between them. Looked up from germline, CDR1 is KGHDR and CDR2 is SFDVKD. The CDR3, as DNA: TGTGCCACCAGTCCACATTACAATGAGCAGTTCTTC. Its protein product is CATSPHYNEQFF.

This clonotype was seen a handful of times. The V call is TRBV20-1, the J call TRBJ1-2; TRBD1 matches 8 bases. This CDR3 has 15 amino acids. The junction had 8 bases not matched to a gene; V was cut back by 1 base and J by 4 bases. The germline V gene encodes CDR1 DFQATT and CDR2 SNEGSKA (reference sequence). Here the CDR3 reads CSARVGPGGVYGYTF. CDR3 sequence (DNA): TGCAGTGCTAGAGTCGGGCCAGGGGGCGTCTATGGCTACACCTTC.

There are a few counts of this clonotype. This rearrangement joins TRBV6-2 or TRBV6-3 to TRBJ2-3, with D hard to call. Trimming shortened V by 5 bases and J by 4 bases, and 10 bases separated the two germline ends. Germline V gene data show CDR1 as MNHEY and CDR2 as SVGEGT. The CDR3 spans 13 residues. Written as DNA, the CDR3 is TGTGCCAGCAGTGAGTGGAGCTCAGATACGCAGTATTTT. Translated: CASSEWSSDTQYF.

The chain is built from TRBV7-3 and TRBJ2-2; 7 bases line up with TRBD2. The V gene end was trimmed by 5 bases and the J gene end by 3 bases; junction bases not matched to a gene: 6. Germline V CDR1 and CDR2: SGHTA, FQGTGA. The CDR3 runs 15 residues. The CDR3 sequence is CASSPKGRDTGELFF. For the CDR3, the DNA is TGTGCCAGCAGCCCCAAGGGGAGGGACACCGGGGAGCTGTTTTTT. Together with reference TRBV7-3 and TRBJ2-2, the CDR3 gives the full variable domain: GAGVSQTPSNKVTEKGKYVELRCDPISGHTALYWYRQSLGQGPEFLIYFQGTGAADDSGLPNDRFFAVRPEGSVSTLKIQRTERGDSAVYLCASSPKGRDTGELFFGEGSRLTVL.

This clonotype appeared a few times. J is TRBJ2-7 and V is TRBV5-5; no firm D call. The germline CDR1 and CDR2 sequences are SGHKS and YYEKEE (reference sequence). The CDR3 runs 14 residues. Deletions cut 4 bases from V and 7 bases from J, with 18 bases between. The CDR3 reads CASSRLGLSGEQYF. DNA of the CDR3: TGTGCCAGCAGCCGGCTGGGCCTGTCGGGTGAGCAGTACTTC.